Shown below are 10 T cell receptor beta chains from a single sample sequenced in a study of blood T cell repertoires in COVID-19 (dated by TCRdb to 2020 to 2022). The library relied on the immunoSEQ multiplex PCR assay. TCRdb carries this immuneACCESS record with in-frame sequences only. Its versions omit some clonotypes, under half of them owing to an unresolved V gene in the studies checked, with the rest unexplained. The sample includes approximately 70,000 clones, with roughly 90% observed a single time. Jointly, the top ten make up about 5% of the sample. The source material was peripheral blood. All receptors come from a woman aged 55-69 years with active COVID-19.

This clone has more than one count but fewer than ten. CDR3 nucleotides: TGTGCCAGCAGTTTAGCAGGGCCTAGGGGCTACACCTTC. Its protein is CASSLAGPRGYTF. This sequence joins TRBV28 and TRBJ1-2; TRBD1 is a possible D gene (5 bases). The CDR3 has 13 amino acids. Trimming left V 2 bases short and J 8 bases short, with 12 bases between. The germline V gene has CDR1 MDHEN and CDR2 SYDVKM.

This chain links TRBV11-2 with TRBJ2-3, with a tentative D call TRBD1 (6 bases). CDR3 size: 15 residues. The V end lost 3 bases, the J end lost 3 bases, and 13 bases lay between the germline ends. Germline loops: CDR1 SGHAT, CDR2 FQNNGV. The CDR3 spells CASSFLLGATDTQYF. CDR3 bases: TGTGCCAGCAGCTTTTTATTGGGGGCGACAGATACGCAGTATTTT. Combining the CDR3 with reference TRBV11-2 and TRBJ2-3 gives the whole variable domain EAGVAQSPRYKIIEKRQSVAFWCNPISGHATLYWYQQILGQGPKLLIQFQNNGVVDDSQLPKDRFSAERLKGVDSTLKIQPAKLEDSAVYLCASSFLLGATDTQYFGPGTRLTVL.

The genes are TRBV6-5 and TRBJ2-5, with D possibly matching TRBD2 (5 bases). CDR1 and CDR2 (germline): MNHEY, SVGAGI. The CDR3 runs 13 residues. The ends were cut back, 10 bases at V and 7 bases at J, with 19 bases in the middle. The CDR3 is CATETGIGGTQYF. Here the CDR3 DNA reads TGTGCCACCGAAACTGGAATCGGAGGGACCCAGTACTTC.

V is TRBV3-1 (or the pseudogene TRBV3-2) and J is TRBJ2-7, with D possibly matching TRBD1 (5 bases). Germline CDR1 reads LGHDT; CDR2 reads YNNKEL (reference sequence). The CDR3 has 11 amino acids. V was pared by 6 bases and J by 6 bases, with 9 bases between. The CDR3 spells CASRGASEQYF. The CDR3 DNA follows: TGTGCCAGCAGAGGGGCATCCGAGCAGTACTTC.

The CDR3 DNA reads TGTGCCAGCTCTCAAGCTGCTGTCCAAGGCTTGAGGAACTACAATGAGCAGTTCTTC. It codes for CASSQAAVQGLRNYNEQFF. The genes are TRBV18 and TRBJ2-1; D gene uncertain. The V end was cut by 6 bases, the J end by 3 bases, with 27 bases between. The germline V gene encodes CDR1 KGHSH and CDR2 LQKENI. The CDR3 runs to 19 residues.

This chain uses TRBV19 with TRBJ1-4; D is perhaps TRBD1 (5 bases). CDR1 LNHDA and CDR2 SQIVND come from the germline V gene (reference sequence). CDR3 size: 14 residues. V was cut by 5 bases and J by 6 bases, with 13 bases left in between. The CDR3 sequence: CASSRRGTDEKLFF. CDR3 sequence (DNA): TGTGCCAGTAGTCGGCGGGGGACCGATGAAAAACTGTTTTTT.

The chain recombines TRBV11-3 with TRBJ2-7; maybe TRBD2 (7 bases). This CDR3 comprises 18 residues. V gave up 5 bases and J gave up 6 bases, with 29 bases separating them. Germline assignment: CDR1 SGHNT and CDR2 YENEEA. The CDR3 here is CASSPGEGQLKVLGEQYF. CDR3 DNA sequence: TGTGCCAGCAGCCCGGGGGAGGGACAACTTAAAGTTTTGGGCGAGCAGTACTTC.

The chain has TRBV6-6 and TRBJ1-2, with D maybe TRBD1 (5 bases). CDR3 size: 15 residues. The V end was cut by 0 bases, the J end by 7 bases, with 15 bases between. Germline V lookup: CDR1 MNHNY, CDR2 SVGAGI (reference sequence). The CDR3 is CASSYSSGGVGGYTF. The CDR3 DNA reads TGTGCCAGCAGTTACTCTTCGGGAGGGGTGGGTGGCTACACCTTC.

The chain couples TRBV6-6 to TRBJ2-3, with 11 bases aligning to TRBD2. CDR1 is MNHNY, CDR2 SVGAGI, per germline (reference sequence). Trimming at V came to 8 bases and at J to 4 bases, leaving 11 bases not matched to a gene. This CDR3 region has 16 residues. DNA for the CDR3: TGTGCCAGCTTCCCAGACGGTAGCGGGAGGGCAGATACGCAGTATTTT. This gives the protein CASFPDGSGRADTQYF.

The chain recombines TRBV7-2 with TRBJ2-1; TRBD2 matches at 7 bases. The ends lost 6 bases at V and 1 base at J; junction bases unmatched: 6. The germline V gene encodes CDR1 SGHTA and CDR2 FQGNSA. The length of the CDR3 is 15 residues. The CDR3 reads CASRPRTSSYNEQFF. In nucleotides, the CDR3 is TGTGCCAGCAGGCCGAGGACTAGTTCCTACAATGAGCAGTTCTTC.